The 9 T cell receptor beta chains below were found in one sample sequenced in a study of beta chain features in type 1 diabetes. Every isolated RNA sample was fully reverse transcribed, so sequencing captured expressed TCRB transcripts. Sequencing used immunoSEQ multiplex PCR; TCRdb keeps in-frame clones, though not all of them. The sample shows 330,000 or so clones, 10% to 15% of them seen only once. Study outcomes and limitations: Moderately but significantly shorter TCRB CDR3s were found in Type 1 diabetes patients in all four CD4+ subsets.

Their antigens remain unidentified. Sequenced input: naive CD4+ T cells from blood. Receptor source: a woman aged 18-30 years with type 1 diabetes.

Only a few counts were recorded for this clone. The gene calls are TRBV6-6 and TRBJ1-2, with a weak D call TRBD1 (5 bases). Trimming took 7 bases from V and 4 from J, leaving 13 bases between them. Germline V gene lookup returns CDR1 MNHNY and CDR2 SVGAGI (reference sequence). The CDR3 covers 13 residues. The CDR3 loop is CASIRDSIYGYTF. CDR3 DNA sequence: TGTGCCAGCATTCGAGACAGCATCTATGGCTACACCTTC.

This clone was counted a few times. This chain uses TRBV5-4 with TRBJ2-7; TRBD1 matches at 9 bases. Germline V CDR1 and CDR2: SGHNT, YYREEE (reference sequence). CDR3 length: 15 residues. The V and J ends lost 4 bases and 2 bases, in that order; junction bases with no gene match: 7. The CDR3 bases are TGTGCCAGCAGCCACCGGACAGGGGACGCCTACGAGCAGTACTTC. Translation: CASSHRTGDAYEQYF.

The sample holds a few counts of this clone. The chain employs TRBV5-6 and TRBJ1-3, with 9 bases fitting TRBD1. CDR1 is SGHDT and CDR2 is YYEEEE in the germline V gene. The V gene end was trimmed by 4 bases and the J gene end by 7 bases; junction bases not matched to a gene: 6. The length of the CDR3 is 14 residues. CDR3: CASSPDRGGNTIYF. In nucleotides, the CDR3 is TGTGCCAGCAGCCCGGACAGGGGTGGGAACACCATATATTTT. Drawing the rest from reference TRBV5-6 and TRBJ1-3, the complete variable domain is DAGVTQSPTHLIKTRGQQVTLRCSPKSGHDTVSWYQQALGQGPQFIFQYYEEEERQRGNFPDRFSGHQFPNYSSELNVNALLLGDSALYLCASSPDRGGNTIYFGEGSWLTVV.

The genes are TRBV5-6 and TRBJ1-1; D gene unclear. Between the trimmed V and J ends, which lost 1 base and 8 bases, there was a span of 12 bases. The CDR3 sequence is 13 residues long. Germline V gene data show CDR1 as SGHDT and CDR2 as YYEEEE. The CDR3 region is CASSLLWRREAFF. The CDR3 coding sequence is TGTGCCAGCAGCTTGCTCTGGCGGAGGGAAGCTTTCTTT.

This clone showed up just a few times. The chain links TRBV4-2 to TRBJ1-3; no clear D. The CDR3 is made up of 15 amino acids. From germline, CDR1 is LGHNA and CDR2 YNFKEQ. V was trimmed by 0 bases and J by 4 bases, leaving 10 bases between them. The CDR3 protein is CASSQDQQAGNTIYF. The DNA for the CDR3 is TGTGCCAGCAGCCAAGACCAGCAGGCGGGAAACACCATATATTTT.

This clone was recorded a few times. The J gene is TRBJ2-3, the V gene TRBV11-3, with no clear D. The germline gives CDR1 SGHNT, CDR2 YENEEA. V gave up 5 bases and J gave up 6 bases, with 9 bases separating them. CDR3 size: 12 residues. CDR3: CASSRSVDTQYF. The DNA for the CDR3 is TGTGCCAGCAGCCGAAGCGTGGATACGCAGTATTTT.

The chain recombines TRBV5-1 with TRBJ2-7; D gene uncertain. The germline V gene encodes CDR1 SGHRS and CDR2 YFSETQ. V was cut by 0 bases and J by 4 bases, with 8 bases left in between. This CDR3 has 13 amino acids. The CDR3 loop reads CASSLASEYEQYF. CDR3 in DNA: TGCGCCAGCAGCTTGGCCTCAGAATACGAGCAGTACTTC.

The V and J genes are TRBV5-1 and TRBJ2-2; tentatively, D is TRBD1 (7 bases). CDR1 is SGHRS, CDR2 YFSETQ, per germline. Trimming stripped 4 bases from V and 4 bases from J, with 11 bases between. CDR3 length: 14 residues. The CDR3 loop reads CASSKQGGTGELFF. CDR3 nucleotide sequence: TGCGCCAGCAGCAAGCAGGGGGGCACCGGGGAGCTGTTTTTT.

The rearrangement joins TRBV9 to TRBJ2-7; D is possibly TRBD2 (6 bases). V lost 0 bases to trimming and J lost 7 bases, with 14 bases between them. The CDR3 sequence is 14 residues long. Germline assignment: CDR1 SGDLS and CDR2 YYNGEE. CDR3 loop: CASSVGTTHEEQYF. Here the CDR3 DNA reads TGTGCCAGCAGCGTAGGGACTACCCATGAGGAGCAGTACTTC.